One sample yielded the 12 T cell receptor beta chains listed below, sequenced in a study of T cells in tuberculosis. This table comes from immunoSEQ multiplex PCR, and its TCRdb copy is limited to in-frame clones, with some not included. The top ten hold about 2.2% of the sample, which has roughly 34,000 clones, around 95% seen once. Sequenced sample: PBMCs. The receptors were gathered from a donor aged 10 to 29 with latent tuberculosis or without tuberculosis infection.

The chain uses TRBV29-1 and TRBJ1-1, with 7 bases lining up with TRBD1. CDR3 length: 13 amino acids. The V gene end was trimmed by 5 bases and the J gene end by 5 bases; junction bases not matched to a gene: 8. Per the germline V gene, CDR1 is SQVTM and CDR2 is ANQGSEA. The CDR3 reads CSVQGGEDTEAFF. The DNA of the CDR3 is TGCAGCGTTCAAGGGGGCGAAGATACTGAAGCTTTCTTT.

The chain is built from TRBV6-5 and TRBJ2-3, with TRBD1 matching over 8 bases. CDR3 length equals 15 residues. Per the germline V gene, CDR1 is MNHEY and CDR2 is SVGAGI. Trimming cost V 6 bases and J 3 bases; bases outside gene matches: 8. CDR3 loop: CASRRQGKLTDTQYF. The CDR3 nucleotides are TGTGCCAGCAGACGACAGGGGAAGCTGACAGATACGCAGTATTTT.

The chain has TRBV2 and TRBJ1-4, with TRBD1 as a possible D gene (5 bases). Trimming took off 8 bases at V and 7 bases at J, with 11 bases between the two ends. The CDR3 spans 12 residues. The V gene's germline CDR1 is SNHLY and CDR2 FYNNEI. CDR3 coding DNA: TGTGCCAGCCGACAGTCGGTTGAAAAACTGTTTTTT. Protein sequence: CASRQSVEKLFF.

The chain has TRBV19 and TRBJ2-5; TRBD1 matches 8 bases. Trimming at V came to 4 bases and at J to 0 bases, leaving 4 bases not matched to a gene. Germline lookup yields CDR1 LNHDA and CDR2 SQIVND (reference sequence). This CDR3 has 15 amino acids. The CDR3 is CASSRGQGYQETQYF. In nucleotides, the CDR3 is TGTGCCAGTAGTAGAGGACAGGGATACCAAGAGACCCAGTACTTC.

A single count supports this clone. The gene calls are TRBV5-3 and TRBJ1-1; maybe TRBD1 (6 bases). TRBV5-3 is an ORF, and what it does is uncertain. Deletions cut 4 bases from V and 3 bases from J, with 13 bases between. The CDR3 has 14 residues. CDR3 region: CARSHTGRDTEAFF. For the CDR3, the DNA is TGTGCCAGAAGCCATACAGGGAGGGACACTGAAGCTTTCTTT.

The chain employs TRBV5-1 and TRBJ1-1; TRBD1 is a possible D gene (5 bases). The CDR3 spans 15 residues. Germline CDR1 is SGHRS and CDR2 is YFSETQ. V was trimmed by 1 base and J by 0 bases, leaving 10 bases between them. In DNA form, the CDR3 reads TGCGCCAGCAGCTTGCTAGGGGCCGTGAACACTGAAGCTTTCTTT. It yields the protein CASSLLGAVNTEAFF. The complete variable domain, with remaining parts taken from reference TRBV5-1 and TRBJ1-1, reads KAGVTQTPRYLIKTRGQQVTLSCSPISGHRSVSWYQQTPGQGLQFLFEYFSETQRNKGNFPGRFSGRQFSNSRSEMNVSTLELGDSALYLCASSLLGAVNTEAFFGQGTRLTVV.

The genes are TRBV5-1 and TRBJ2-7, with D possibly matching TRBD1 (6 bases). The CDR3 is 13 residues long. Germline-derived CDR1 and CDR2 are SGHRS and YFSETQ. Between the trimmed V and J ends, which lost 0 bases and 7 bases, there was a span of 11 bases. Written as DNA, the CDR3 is TGCGCCAGCAGCTTGGACAGGGCGAGGGAGCAGTACTTC. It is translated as CASSLDRAREQYF. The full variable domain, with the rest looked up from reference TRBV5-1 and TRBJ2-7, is KAGVTQTPRYLIKTRGQQVTLSCSPISGHRSVSWYQQTPGQGLQFLFEYFSETQRNKGNFPGRFSGRQFSNSRSEMNVSTLELGDSALYLCASSLDRAREQYFGPGTRLTVT.

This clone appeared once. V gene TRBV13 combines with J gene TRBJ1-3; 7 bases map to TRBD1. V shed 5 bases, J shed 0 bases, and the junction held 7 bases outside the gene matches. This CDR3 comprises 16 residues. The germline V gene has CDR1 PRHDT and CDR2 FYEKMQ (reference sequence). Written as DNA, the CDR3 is TGTGCCAGCAGCCAAACCACAGGGGACTCTGGAAACACCATATATTTT. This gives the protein CASSQTTGDSGNTIYF.

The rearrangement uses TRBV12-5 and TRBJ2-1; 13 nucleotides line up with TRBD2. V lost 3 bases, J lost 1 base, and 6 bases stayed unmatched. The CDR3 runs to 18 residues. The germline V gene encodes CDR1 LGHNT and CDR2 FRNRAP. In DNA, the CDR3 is TGTGCTAGTGGTTTTGGGACTAGCGGGAAATTTTCCTACAATGAGCAGTTCTTC. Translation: CASGFGTSGKFSYNEQFF.

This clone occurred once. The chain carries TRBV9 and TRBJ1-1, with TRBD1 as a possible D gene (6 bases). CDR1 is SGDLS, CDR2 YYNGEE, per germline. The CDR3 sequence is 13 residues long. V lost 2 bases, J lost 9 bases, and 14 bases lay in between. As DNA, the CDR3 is TGTGCCAGCAGCGTTACCCCGGGACATAAAGCTTTCTTT. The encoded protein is CASSVTPGHKAFF.

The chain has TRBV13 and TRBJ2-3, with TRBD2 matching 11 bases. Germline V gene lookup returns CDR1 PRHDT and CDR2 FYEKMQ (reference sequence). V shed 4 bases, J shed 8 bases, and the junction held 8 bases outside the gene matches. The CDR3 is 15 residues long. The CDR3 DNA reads TGTGCCAGCAGCTCCACTAGCGGGGGCGGCCGTACGCAGTATTTT. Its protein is CASSSTSGGGRTQYF.

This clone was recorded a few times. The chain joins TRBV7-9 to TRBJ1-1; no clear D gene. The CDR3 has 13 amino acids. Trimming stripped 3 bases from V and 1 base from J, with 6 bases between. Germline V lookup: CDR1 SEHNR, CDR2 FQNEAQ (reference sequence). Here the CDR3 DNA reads TGTGCCAGCAGCTTCCCGGGGAACACTGAAGCTTTCTTT. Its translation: CASSFPGNTEAFF.